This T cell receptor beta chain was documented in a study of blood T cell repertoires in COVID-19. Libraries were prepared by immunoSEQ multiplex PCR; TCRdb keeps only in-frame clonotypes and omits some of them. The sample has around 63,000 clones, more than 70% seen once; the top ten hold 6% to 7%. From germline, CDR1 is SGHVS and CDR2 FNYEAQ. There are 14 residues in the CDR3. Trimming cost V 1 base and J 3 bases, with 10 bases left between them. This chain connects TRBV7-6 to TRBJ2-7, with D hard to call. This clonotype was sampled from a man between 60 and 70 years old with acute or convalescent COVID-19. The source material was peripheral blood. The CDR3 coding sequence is TGTGCCAGCAGCTTAGGTGGCTTTAACTACGAGCAGTACTTC. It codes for CASSLGGFNYEQYF.